These T cell receptor beta chains were read from a single sample in a study of post-analysis software for immune sequencing data. Via MiXCR, TCRdb re-called the PCR reads, giving one row per CDR3 protein. The table records 500,000 to 600,000 distinct CDR3 sequences, roughly 47% of them present only once. Sequenced sample: blood. The receptors here all came from a girl aged 10 to 17 with multiple sclerosis. Both conserved end residues are part of each CDR3.

cdr3_length	j_call	v_call	cdr3_aa
16	TRBJ2-2	TRBV7-8	CASSFSGGSRTGELFF
15	TRBJ2-1	TRBV20-1	CSARDRLAAYNERFF
16	TRBJ1-2	TRBV12-3/TRBV12-4	CASSLDSGQLNYGYTF
15	TRBJ2-3	TRBV5-1	CASSLGGSGPDTQYF
15	TRBJ1-5	TRBV7-8	CASSLRETGVTPQHF
17	.	TRBV7-9	CASSFRMFDTSGNEQYF
13	TRBJ2-7	TRBV20-1	CSARDRIGKGQYF
11	TRBJ1-1	TRBV7-9	CASRYRTEAFF
14	TRBJ2-5	TRBV5-1	CASSPDVVVETQYF
12	.	TRBV20-1	CSATDDMHIQYF
13	TRBJ2-3	TRBV7-9	CASSGFNTDTQYF
19	TRBJ2-2	TRBV4-2	CASSQEDSGGAFLTGELFF
14	TRBJ1-5	TRBV20-1	CSASPGTGDKPQHF
22	TRBJ2-2	TRBV12-3/TRBV12-4	CASSFRSPLPGLAGGGTGELFF
13	TRBJ2-3	TRBV2	CASSERKADTQYF
14	TRBJ2-6	TRBV20-1	CSAAEGSGANVLTF
16	TRBJ2-7	TRBV10-3	CAISVRRDRGQYEQYF
13	TRBJ2-7	TRBV12-3/TRBV12-4	CASSLDLGYEQYF
15	TRBJ2-3	TRBV9	CASSVLDRDADTQYF
14	TRBJ2-1	TRBV5-6	CASSWGVNYNEQFF
17	TRBJ2-1	TRBV12-3/TRBV12-4	CASSPGTSGGPYNEQFF
16	TRBJ2-3	TRBV3-1	CASSQFSGTSTDTQYF
18	TRBJ1-2	TRBV24-1	CATSDRRPGQGALGGYTF
15	TRBJ2-7	TRBV3-1	CASSPQIGRSYEQYF
15	TRBJ2-7	TRBV5-1	CASSERWESSYEQYF
13	TRBJ2-1	TRBV5-1	CASSTDRGGEQFF
16	.	TRBV7-8	CASTLAGASSYNEQYF
15	TRBJ2-3	TRBV20-1	CSARGGSDLTDTQYF
14	TRBJ1-2	TRBV20-1	CSARVPQGRYGYTF
14	TRBJ2-7	TRBV28	CASSYSYRRGGQYF